This T cell receptor (beta chain) was recovered during a study of Ad26.COV2.S vaccination and SARS-CoV-2 variants. At the level of the study: Within the COV1001 Ad26.COV2.S trial arm, the donor was enrolled. General study results and limits: Ad26.COV2.S recipients had broader spike-specific TCRs (P = 0.0014).

Profiled with immunoSEQ multiplex PCR; TCRdb holds only in-frame clones, not every one. This table has hundreds of thousands of clones, around 86% appearing once. CDR1 SGHTA and CDR2 FQGNSA come from the germline V gene. The CDR3 totals 17 residues. Trimming cost V 4 bases and J 8 bases; bases outside gene matches: 13. Treatment indicated: about 20 received Ad26.COV2.S at low or high dose, single or two shots; roughly five received placebo; per-sample allocation not given. Sampling was done on day 63 after the first vaccine or placebo injection. Note on this clone: What it binds is unknown.

The TCR originated in a person between 18 and 65 years old who received the Ad26.COV2.S COVID-19 vaccine or a placebo. Material: peripheral blood, obtained in a trial of Ad26.COV2.S vaccine versus placebo. The V and J genes are TRBV7-2 and TRBJ2-1, with 11 bases fitting TRBD2. The CDR3 protein is CASSSLSGGGLSYEQFF. The CDR3 DNA reads as TGTGCCAGCAGCTCCCTTAGCGGGGGGGGCCTTTCTTATGAGCAGTTCTTC.